This T cell receptor (beta chain) was captured in a study of blood T cell repertoires in COVID-19. CDR1 and CDR2 (germline): MGHRA, YSYEKL. CDR3 length: 17 residues. V was pared by 4 bases and J by 0 bases, with 19 bases between. This clone was seen at least ten times. The repertoire was sequenced with immunoSEQ multiplex PCR; TCRdb's copy has only in-frame clones and lacks some. The sample holds nearly 200,000 clones, about four fifths seen once. The chain uses TRBV4-1 and TRBJ2-7; TRBD1 is a possible D gene (6 bases). The receptor's source is an older woman with active or convalescent COVID-19. Material: peripheral blood. The DNA for the CDR3 is TGCGCCAGCAGCCGCATCCCTAGGACAGTTCGCTCCTACGAGCAGTACTTC. It encodes CASSRIPRTVRSYEQYF.